These T cell receptor beta chains were read from a single sample in a study of blood T cell repertoires in COVID-19. The protocol was immunoSEQ multiplex PCR, while the TCRdb copy is restricted to in-frame clones and leaves out a portion. The sample lists about 42,000 clones, about nine tenths occurring once. Material for sequencing was peripheral blood. The receptors stem from a human donor in a cohort sampled during active COVID-19. The CDR3 runs from the conserved cysteine through the conserved F or W. The order of the fields is D gene, J gene, V gene, clone size, CDR3 protein, CDR3 DNA. D genes are given only for firm matches. Some rows have no size entry. The others give once, few or many, or a class for an expanded clone.

NA | TRBJ1-2 | TRBV18 | NA | CASSAQLAYSQGGDGYTF | TGTGCCAGCTCAGCCCAGTTGGCCTATTCACAGGGTGGTGATGGCTACACCTTC
NA | TRBJ1-5 | TRBV18 | once | CASSLGSSNQPQHF | TGTGCCAGCTCTCTCGGGAGCAGCAATCAGCCCCAGCATTTT
NA | TRBJ1-2 | TRBV6-5 | NA | CASSYSVADYGYTF | TGTGCCAGCAGTTACTCGGTAGCAGACTATGGCTACACCTTC
NA | TRBJ1-5 | TRBV24-1 | NA | CATSDRVRNQPQHF | TGTGCCACCAGTGATAGAGTCCGTAATCAGCCCCAGCATTTT
NA | TRBJ1-2 | TRBV7-6 | NA | CASSLDGTSSIGVYTF | TGTGCCAGCAGCTTAGATGGGACAAGCTCGATCGGGGTCTACACCTTC
NA | TRBJ1-2 | TRBV29-1 | NA | CSVELSQRGYGYTF | TGCAGCGTTGAATTAAGTCAAAGAGGGTATGGCTACACCTTC
TRBD1 | TRBJ1-5 | TRBV7-9 | few | CASSEGTGINQPQHF | TGTGCCAGCAGCGAGGGGACAGGCATAAATCAGCCCCAGCATTTT
NA | TRBJ1-1 | TRBV6-5 | NA | CASSIPGHMNTEAFF | TGTGCCAGCAGTATCCCGGGACACATGAACACTGAAGCTTTCTTT
TRBD1 | TRBJ1-1 | TRBV3-1/TRBV3-2 | NA | CASSQVRAGGNTEAFF | TGTGCCAGCAGCCAAGTAAGGGCAGGGGGGAACACTGAAGCTTTCTTT
NA | TRBJ1-2 | TRBV5-4 | NA | CASSLDRFYGYTF | TGTGCCAGCAGCTTGGACAGATTCTATGGCTACACCTTC
NA | TRBJ1-1 | TRBV11-2 | NA | CASSPGRGLGNTEAFF | TGTGCCAGCAGCCCCGGTAGGGGTTTGGGAAATACTGAAGCTTTCTTT
TRBD1 | TRBJ2-7 | TRBV29-1 | NA | CSVTGQGDHEQYF | TGCAGCGTTACGGGACAGGGGGACCACGAGCAGTACTTC
TRBD1 | TRBJ2-7 | TRBV19 | NA | CASSTPGQSYEQYF | TGTGCCAGTAGTACCCCGGGACAGAGCTACGAGCAGTACTTC
TRBD2 | TRBJ2-5 | TRBV10-2 | NA | CASSESTSGEKTQYF | TGCGCCAGCAGTGAGTCAACTAGCGGGGAAAAGACCCAGTACTTC
TRBD1 | TRBJ1-2 | TRBV11-2 | once | CASSLVYYGTGDRGYTF | TGTGCCAGCAGCTTAGTTTACTACGGGACAGGGGATAGAGGCTACACCTTC
TRBD1 | TRBJ2-6 | TRBV5-6 | NA | CASSPASDRGFSGANVLTF | TGTGCCAGCAGCCCGGCCTCTGACAGGGGGTTTTCTGGGGCCAACGTCCTGACTTTC
NA | TRBJ1-5 | TRBV27 | few | CASKPLLGAGLQPQHF | TGTGCCAGCAAGCCGCTCTTGGGCGCCGGCCTTCAGCCCCAGCATTTT
NA | TRBJ1-3 | TRBV14 | NA | CASQVSGGNTIYF | TGTGCCAGCCAAGTCTCTGGCGGAAACACCATATATTTT
NA | TRBJ1-1 | TRBV7-2 | NA | CASSLAGANTEAFF | TGTGCCAGCAGCTTAGCTGGAGCGAACACTGAAGCTTTCTTT
TRBD2 | TRBJ2-7 | TRBV2 | NA | CASRGASGIPTYEQYF | TGTGCCAGCAGGGGTGCTAGCGGGATACCTACCTACGAGCAGTACTTC
NA | TRBJ1-1 | TRBV19 | once | CASSIGEGVEAFF | TGTGCCAGTAGTATCGGGGAGGGGGTTGAAGCTTTCTTT
NA | TRBJ1-2 | TRBV4-3 | NA | CASSQVTGNYGYTF | TGCGCCAGCAGCCAAGTGACTGGGAACTATGGCTACACCTTC
NA | TRBJ1-6 | TRBV11-2 | NA | CASSSPWTEVNSPLHF | TGTGCCAGCAGCTCCCCATGGACGGAGGTTAATTCACCCCTCCACTTT
NA | TRBJ1-6 | TRBV19 | NA | CASRQGGDNSPLHF | TGTGCCAGTAGACAGGGAGGGGATAATTCACCCCTCCACTTT
NA | TRBJ1-2 | TRBV4-3 | NA | CASSQGSSRNYGYTF | TGCGCCAGCAGCCAAGGTTCCAGCAGGAACTATGGCTACACCTTC